Listed here are 6 T cell receptor beta chains from one sample, sequenced in a study of regulatory T cells in long-lasting Graves disease (dated by TCRdb to the early 2020s). What the time point label conveys for this sample: newly diagnosed GD, antithyroid drugs for less than 3 months. For both TCR sequencing and RNA sequencing, RNA was extracted from PBMCs in TRIzol. The receptor library was made with multiplex PCR. TCRdb shows the sequencer as Illumina HiSeq 4000. CDR3 regions were amplified by Arm-PCR with iRepertoire HTBI primers to construct TCR beta libraries. The raw public reads went through TCRdb reprocessing: fastp at Q25, MiXCR clone calling, in-frame beta chains kept. For every CDR3 protein sequence, its rows merge into one entry that carries the most common genes and DNA. For this sample there are around 420,000 distinct CDR3 sequences; about 14% appear just once. The top ten constitute 22% of the sample.

Sequenced material: peripheral blood mononuclear cells (PBMCs), taken at new diagnosis, from a patient treated with antithyroid drugs. The origin of the receptors is a female donor with Graves disease.

V usage is TRBV27 and J usage is TRBJ2-1, with D uncertain. The V end lost 6 bases, the J end lost 0 bases, and 15 bases lay between the germline ends. CDR3 length: 16 residues. Germline V gene sequence: CDR1 MNHEY, CDR2 SMNVEV (reference sequence). CDR3 nucleotides: TGTGCCAGCAGCTCAGTTAGGGCCCTCTCCTACAATGAGCAGTTCTTC. Its protein is CASSSVRALSYNEQFF.

The genes are TRBV13 and TRBJ1-6; no reliable D call. V lost 1 base, J lost 9 bases, and 4 bases lay in between. The CDR3 extends over 12 amino acids. The germline V gene has CDR1 PRHDT and CDR2 FYEKMQ (reference sequence). The CDR3 protein is CASSLEASPLHF. The CDR3 nucleotides read TGTGCCAGCAGCTTAGAAGCTTCACCCCTCCACTTT.

The chain combines TRBV4-1 with TRBJ1-6, with D maybe TRBD1 (5 bases). The V gene's germline CDR1 is MGHRA and CDR2 YSYEKL. Trimming took 6 bases from V and 7 from J, leaving 10 bases between them. This CDR3 has 13 residues. The CDR3 protein is CASRTAGNSPLHF. The CDR3 DNA reads TGCGCCAGCAGGACTGCAGGGAATTCACCCCTCCACTTT.

J is TRBJ2-5 and V is TRBV9, with TRBD2 matching over 11 bases. CDR1 is SGDLS and CDR2 is YYNGEE in the germline V gene. V shed 3 bases and J 4 bases; nucleotides not matched to a gene: 8. The CDR3 spans 16 residues. CDR3 protein: CASSGSGGDPGETQYF. The CDR3 nucleotides are TGTGCCAGCAGCGGTAGCGGGGGGGACCCTGGAGAGACCCAGTACTTC.

This clonotype was seen ten or more times. The chain combines TRBV6-2 or TRBV6-3 with TRBJ2-7; either TRBD1 or TRBD2 may supply D (5 bases each). Trimming removed 2 bases at V and 3 bases at J, with 14 bases between. CDR1 is MNHEY and CDR2 is SVGEGT in the germline V gene. This CDR3 has 15 amino acids. The CDR3 here is CASSYGYVGDYEQYF. CDR3 in DNA: TGTGCCAGCAGTTACGGCTACGTGGGGGACTACGAGCAGTACTTC.

V and J are TRBV30 and TRBJ1-1; no clear D. Germline CDR1 is GTSNPN and CDR2 is SVGIG (reference sequence). V was trimmed by 5 bases and J by 4 bases, leaving 8 bases between them. CDR3 length equals 11 residues. The CDR3 protein is CAWGRITEAFF. The CDR3, as DNA: TGTGCCTGGGGACGGATCACTGAAGCTTTCTTT.